A single sample gave rise to the 30 T cell receptor beta chains below, sequenced in a study of T cells in Graves' hyperthyroidism and ophthalmopathy. The investigators amplified TCR beta CDR3 regions from RNA transcripts. With the HTBI primer set, the TCR CDR3 went through a first round of RT-PCR. TCRdb used MiXCR to reprocess the multiplex PCR reads, holding one entry per CDR3 protein. The data contain about 130,000 distinct CDR3 sequences, around 21% of them singletons. Sample: blood. These receptors came from a woman aged 45-65 years with Graves' hyperthyroidism that later progressed to Graves' ophthalmopathy.

This clonotype turned up a few times. One junction end does not reproduce the germline sequence, and a read error may be involved. The chain uses TRBV28 and TRBJ2-5; 10 positions match TRBD1. Germline CDR1 and CDR2: MDHEN and SYDVKM. CDR3 size: 15 residues. The CDR3 sequence: CASSLRTGGQEIQYF. The DNA of the CDR3 is TGTGCCAGCAGTTTGAGGACAGGGGGGCAAGAGATCCAGTACTTC.

This clonotype was found many times. V and J are TRBV7-3 and TRBJ2-2; D is uncertain. V was trimmed by 5 bases and J by 6 bases, leaving 10 bases between them. Germline loops: CDR1 SGHTA, CDR2 FQGTGA. The CDR3 is 13 amino acids. CDR3 in amino acids: CASSPNNPGELFF. CDR3 coding DNA: TGTGCCAGCAGCCCCAATAACCCCGGGGAGCTGTTTTTT.

This clonotype showed up many times. The chain has TRBV5-1 and TRBJ1-1; D gene unclear. Trimming took 0 bases from V and 10 from J, leaving 7 bases between them. This CDR3 spans 11 amino acids. Germline-derived CDR1 and CDR2 are SGHRS and YFSETQ. The CDR3 bases are TGCGCCAGCAGCTTGGACGGGTCAGCTTTCTTT. Translated, it gives CASSLDGSAFF.

This clonotype was recorded many times. A junction end diverges from the germline sequence, so it may reflect a read error. The chain links TRBV18 to TRBJ2-1; the D is unclear. The V gene's germline CDR1 is KGHSH and CDR2 LQKENI. The CDR3 has 16 amino acids. The CDR3 nucleotides read TGTGCCAGCTCACCACGGGCATCCCCATCCTTCAATGAGCAGTTCTTC. Amino acid sequence: CASSPRASPSFNEQFF.

This clonotype was seen only a few times. The V call is TRBV7-8, the J call TRBJ1-4; D is ambiguous. In germline, CDR1 is SGHVS, CDR2 FQNEAQ. V was shortened by 1 base and J by 7 bases, with 13 bases between the two germline ends. This CDR3 is 15 amino acids long. CDR3 sequence (DNA): TGTGCCAGCAGCTTAGGTGCGACAATCGGTGAAAAACTGTTTTTT. Translated: CASSLGATIGEKLFF.

This clonotype was detected many times. The genes are TRBV4-1 and TRBJ2-2, with no clear D. Germline CDR1 reads MGHRA; CDR2 reads YSYEKL. Trimming cost V 0 bases and J 5 bases, with 13 bases left between them. CDR3 length: 16 amino acids. DNA of the CDR3: TGCGCCAGCAGCCAAGATCCCGGGTACCAGACCGGGGAGCTGTTTTTT. Its translation is CASSQDPGYQTGELFF.

This clonotype was counted many times. This rearrangement joins TRBV28 to TRBJ2-3; the D is unclear. Trimming cost V 7 bases and J 3 bases, with 8 bases left between them. CDR1 and CDR2 from the germline V gene are MDHEN and SYDVKM. The CDR3 contains 12 residues. This chain's CDR3 is CASNGETDTQYF. DNA of the CDR3: TGTGCCAGCAATGGGGAAACAGATACGCAGTATTTT.

This clonotype was seen at least ten times. V gene TRBV6-1 combines with J gene TRBJ2-2; possible D gene TRBD1, 6 bases. The CDR3 spans 15 residues. Germline V gene lookup returns CDR1 MNHNS and CDR2 SASEGT. With 9 bases removed from V and 0 bases from J, the gap between germline ends came to 14 bases. CDR3 nucleotides: TGTGCCAGTTGCGTGGACAGCGCGAACACCGGGGAGCTGTTTTTT. It encodes CASCVDSANTGELFF.

This clonotype showed up many times. The CDR3 here is CASSRSGKVQPQHF. CDR3 bases: TGTGCCAGCAGTCGATCTGGAAAGGTTCAGCCCCAGCATTTT. The chain has TRBV28 and TRBJ1-5; D is uncertain. The CDR3 length is 14 residues. V was cut by 5 bases and J by 6 bases, with 14 bases left in between. Germline lookup yields CDR1 MDHEN and CDR2 SYDVKM.

V is TRBV3-1 and J is TRBJ1-2; weak D call: TRBD1 (6 bases). V was pared by 0 bases and J by 5 bases, with 7 bases between. Germline loops: CDR1 LGHDT, CDR2 YNNKEL (reference sequence). The CDR3 runs 13 residues. The CDR3 loop is CASSQDRGYGYTF. The CDR3 region has the DNA TGTGCCAGCAGCCAAGACAGGGGTTATGGCTACACCTTC.

This clonotype was recorded once. The junction differs from germline at one of its ends, possibly a read error. V is TRBV7-8 and J is TRBJ1-1, with a possible D match to TRBD1 (6 bases). From germline, CDR1 is SGHVS and CDR2 FQNEAQ. The CDR3 is 13 amino acids. CDR3 sequence: CASSRGHVTEAFF. The CDR3 region has the DNA TGCGCCAGCAGCCGGGGACATGTGACTGAAGCTTTCTTC.

This clonotype was counted ten times or more. J is TRBJ2-3 and V is TRBV7-9; maybe TRBD1 (5 bases). The V and J ends lost 2 bases and 1 base respectively, with 13 bases between them. Germline V gene lookup returns CDR1 SEHNR and CDR2 FQNEAQ (reference sequence). The CDR3 loop spans 16 amino acids. As DNA, the CDR3 is TGTGCCAGCAGCTTACCGCCATTCAGGGGCACAGATACGCAGTATTTT. Protein: CASSLPPFRGTDTQYF.

This clonotype appeared a few times. V gene TRBV6-1 combines with J gene TRBJ1-1, with D unresolved. The CDR3 sequence is 15 residues long. Germline loops: CDR1 MNHNS, CDR2 SASEGT. Trimming left V 6 bases short and J 3 bases short, with 17 bases between. The CDR3 nucleotides are TGTGCCAGCAGCCCCGGGTCTCCCCACTACACTGAAGCTTTCTTT. It translates to CASSPGSPHYTEAFF.

V and J are TRBV20-1 and TRBJ1-3; 8 bases are a match to TRBD1. This CDR3 has 14 residues. The trim removed 3 bases at V and 0 bases at J, leaving 1 base unmatched. Germline-derived CDR1 and CDR2 are DFQATT and SNEGSKA (reference sequence). This CDR3 is CSARGTGSGNTIYF. DNA of the CDR3: TGCAGTGCTAGGGGGACAGGCTCTGGAAACACCATATATTTT.

The chain couples TRBV4-1 to TRBJ2-2, with a tentative D call TRBD2 (5 bases). V gave up 1 base and J gave up 3 bases, with 6 bases separating them. CDR1 and CDR2 (germline): MGHRA, YSYEKL. CDR3 length: 14 residues. The CDR3: CASSQVGDTGELFF. In DNA, the CDR3 is TGCGCCAGCAGCCAAGTGGGAGACACCGGGGAGCTGTTTTTT.

This clonotype was detected only a few times. CDR3 in amino acids: CASSLLSGRAQVGEQFF. The CDR3 DNA reads as TGTGCCAGCAGCTTACTCAGCGGGAGGGCCCAGGTGGGTGAGCAGTTCTTC. The chain employs TRBV11-2 and TRBJ2-1, with 10 bases aligning to TRBD2. Germline CDR1 and CDR2: SGHAT and FQNNGV. The V and J ends lost 2 bases and 9 bases, in that order; junction bases with no gene match: 13. The CDR3 sequence is 17 residues long.

This sequence joins TRBV18 and TRBJ2-4; D might be TRBD2 (6 bases). Germline CDR1 reads KGHSH; CDR2 reads LQKENI. With 0 bases removed from V and 0 bases from J, the gap between germline ends came to 6 bases. The CDR3 has 15 residues. In DNA form, the CDR3 reads TGTGCCAGCTCACCACCGGAGGGAGCCAAAAACATTCAGTACTTC. Protein product: CASSPPEGAKNIQYF.

This clonotype has just a few counts. The chain is built from TRBV6-1 and TRBJ2-3; TRBD2 matches at 8 bases. J lost 1 base, V lost 3 bases, and 3 bases had no gene match. In germline, CDR1 is MNHNS, CDR2 SASEGT. The CDR3 contains 15 residues. For the CDR3, the DNA is TGTGCCAGCAGTGACAGCGGGAGCGGCACAGATACGCAGTATTTT. Its protein is CASSDSGSGTDTQYF.

V gene TRBV27 combines with J gene TRBJ2-2; D is uncertain. V was shortened by 7 bases and J by 6 bases, with 6 bases between the two germline ends. Germline values: CDR1 MNHEY, CDR2 SMNVEV (reference sequence). CDR3 length: 11 residues. The CDR3 reads CASTTSGELFF. The CDR3 bases are TGTGCCAGCACCACGTCCGGGGAGCTGTTTTTT.

Turning to this clonotype: A much larger clone lies a single base off, so this may be a read error. This chain connects TRBV7-3 to TRBJ2-2; TRBD2 matches 9 bases. Germline-derived CDR1 and CDR2 are SGHTA and FQGTGA. This CDR3 is 14 amino acids long. This chain's CDR3 is CASRREGYTRELFF. The CDR3 DNA follows: TGTGCCAGCCGGCGGGAGGGCTACACCAGGGAGCTGTTTTTT.

This clonotype was counted many times. This sequence joins TRBV2 and TRBJ2-3, with TRBD2 identical over 13 bases. There are 15 residues in the CDR3. The germline V gene encodes CDR1 SNHLY and CDR2 FYNNEI. V was clipped by 7 bases and J by 6 bases; unmatched bases: 7. CDR3 in DNA: TGTGCCAGCAACGGACTAGCGGGAGATGGGGATACGCAGTATTTT. Its translation: CASNGLAGDGDTQYF.

This rearrangement joins TRBV11-2 to TRBJ1-1, with D unresolved. Germline assignment: CDR1 SGHAT and CDR2 FQNNGV. With 5 bases removed from V and 0 bases from J, the gap between germline ends came to 13 bases. The CDR3 has 15 residues. Here the CDR3 DNA reads TGTGCCAGCAGCCGAGACCCAATCATGAACACTGAAGCTTTCTTT. This gives the protein CASSRDPIMNTEAFF.

This chain connects TRBV10-3 to TRBJ2-7; D is tentatively TRBD1 or TRBD2 (5 bases each). Germline CDR1 ENHRY, CDR2 SYGVKD. The CDR3 is 14 amino acids. V lost 10 bases and J lost 0, with 16 bases in between. The CDR3 DNA is TGTGCCACCGGGGCCACCTTGACCTCCTACGAGCAGTACTTC. Its protein product is CATGATLTSYEQYF.

This clonotype was picked up a small number of times. J is TRBJ2-1 and V is TRBV20-1; D assignment may be TRBD1 or TRBD2 (5 bases each). V was trimmed by 0 bases and J by 0 bases, leaving 12 bases between them. Germline CDR1 reads DFQATT; CDR2 reads SNEGSKA (reference sequence). The CDR3 runs 16 residues. The chain's CDR3 is CSARDDWDLSYNEQFF. The CDR3 nucleotides read TGCAGTGCTAGAGATGACTGGGACCTCTCCTACAATGAGCAGTTCTTC.

This clonotype was recorded a few times. This sequence joins TRBV28 and TRBJ2-3; 8 nucleotides match TRBD2. The CDR3 spans 17 residues. The germline V gene encodes CDR1 MDHEN and CDR2 SYDVKM. V dropped 5 bases and J dropped 4; count of bases not matched to a gene: 14. Here the CDR3 DNA reads TGTGCCAGCAGTCTGGGGGGGGGGGGACTAGGCCCAGATACGCAGTATTTT. Amino acid sequence: CASSLGGGGLGPDTQYF.

J is TRBJ1-1 and V is TRBV29-1, with D possibly being TRBD1 (6 bases). Trimming stripped 7 bases from V and 1 base from J, with 13 bases between. CDR1 is SQVTM, CDR2 ANQGSEA, per germline. The CDR3 spans 13 residues. As DNA, the CDR3 is TGCAGCGCCCGACAGGAGGGGAACACTGAAGCTTTCTTT. Translating it yields CSARQEGNTEAFF.

This clonotype has ten or more counts. The gene calls are TRBV20-1 and TRBJ2-3, with 11 nucleotides matching TRBD2. The J segment lost 3 bases and the V segment lost 6 bases, leaving 5 bases of the junction unmatched. Germline-derived CDR1 and CDR2 are DFQATT and SNEGSKA (reference sequence). The CDR3 totals 14 residues. The DNA of the CDR3 is TGCAGTGCGTCTAGCGGGAGGCCGACAGATACGCAGTATTTT. Translating it yields CSASSGRPTDTQYF.

The gene calls are TRBV12-3 or TRBV12-4 and TRBJ2-6, with 8 bases fitting TRBD1. The CDR3 covers 17 residues. J was trimmed by 3 bases and V by 5 bases; bases with no gene match: 9. CDR3 nucleotide sequence: TGTGCCAGCAGTGGACAGGGCCCCCTTGGTGGGGCCAACGTCCTGACTTTC. Protein: CASSGQGPLGGANVLTF.

This clonotype was found a few times. The rearrangement links TRBV4-2 to TRBJ2-1; 9 positions match TRBD1. The junction had 8 bases not matched to a gene; V was cut back by 3 bases and J by 2 bases. CDR1 LGHNA and CDR2 YNFKEQ come from the germline V gene. The CDR3 is made up of 17 amino acids. The CDR3 DNA follows: TGTGCCAGCAGCCAGGACAGGGGACTTACCACCTACAATGAGCAGTTCTTC. This gives the protein CASSQDRGLTTYNEQFF.

The chain has TRBV7-2 and TRBJ2-3; D possibly uses TRBD1 or TRBD2 (5 bases each). Germline V gene sequence: CDR1 SGHTA, CDR2 FQGNSA. Trimming took 4 bases from V and 6 from J, leaving 8 bases between them. The CDR3 covers 12 residues. The CDR3 here is CASSSWGDTQYF. In nucleotides, the CDR3 is TGTGCCAGCAGCTCCTGGGGGGATACGCAGTATTTT.